The T cell receptor beta chain under discussion was sequenced for a study of T cell repertoires in cytomegalovirus infection. In TCRdb, the reads were re-called with MiXCR into one record per CDR3 protein. The profile shows under 200,000 distinct CDR3 sequences, 9.5% of them singletons. In this sample, this clonotype turned up a few times. The sequenced material came from PBMCs. The source is a human donor in good health (CMV status not recorded). Some clones in this sample may be carry-over from other donors' samples.

CDR3 bases: TGCAGTGCTAAAATCGCTAGCGGGATGGATGAGCAGTTCTTC. It yields the protein CSAKIASGMDEQFF. The gene calls are TRBV20-1 and TRBJ2-1; 9 positions match TRBD2. The CDR3 has 14 amino acids. Germline-derived CDR1 and CDR2 are DFQATT and SNEGSKA (reference sequence). V lost 4 bases, J lost 8 bases, and 9 bases stayed unmatched.